This TCR beta chain was found in a study of cytomegalovirus exposure and HLA in healthy donors. Study-wide findings and caveats: Most subjects' HLA-A and HLA-B alleles were reportedly predicted from TCR beta sequences.

PCR involved 60 Vbeta and 13 Jbeta primers. In the source study's methods: Approximately 83 million unique TCR beta chains, roughly 10 million shared, were counted in a later analysis. TCRdb keeps only in-frame clones here, not all; method: immunoSEQ multiplex PCR. D and trimming come from the DNA, and the V and J calls and clone size come from that table. The top ten clones hold roughly 8% of a sample with some 110,000 clones, over 65% of them seen once. To note about this clone: The antigen remains undetermined.

Trimming removed 3 bases from V and 6 bases from J; junction bases left unmatched: 8. CDR1 and CDR2 from the germline V gene are KGHSH and LQKENI. This CDR3 region has 15 residues. The receptor's source is a middle-aged man in good health and CMV-seropositive. Sequencing was carried out using PBMCs. The genes are TRBV18 and TRBJ1-2, with 9 bases that match TRBD1. The CDR3 region is CASSPQDRGVDGYTF. The CDR3 DNA is TGTGCCAGCTCACCCCAAGACAGGGGGGTCGATGGCTACACCTTC.